This T cell receptor beta chain was obtained from a study of CD8+ T cells in alopecia areata. The wider study: Tofacitinib ran for 6 to 18 months before 6 months off drug. Notes on the study in general: The presence of one nonresponder keeps the tie between baseline CD8+ expansion and response uncertain. In scalp and blood during tofacitinib, many expanded lesional clones persisted.

Stated treatment: oral pan-JAK inhibitor, 5-10 mg twice daily. After isolation, RNA underwent reverse transcription to generate cDNA as the sequencing template. The method was immunoSEQ multiplex PCR; TCRdb's version includes in-frame clones alone and lacks a portion of them. The sample lists approximately 130,000 clones, around 60% seen once, with around 5.4% in the top ten. The CDR3 loop spans 14 amino acids. The V gene's germline CDR1 is MNHEY and CDR2 SVGAGI. Between the trimmed V and J ends, which lost 6 bases and 2 bases, there was a span of 13 bases. On this clone itself: What it binds is unknown.

The sequencing here drew on CD4+ T cells sorted from blood, taken at week 4, from a patient treated with tofacitinib. The chain couples TRBV6-5 to TRBJ2-5; D is ambiguous. The clonotype originates from a human donor with alopecia areata. CDR3 amino acids: CASSRSNSQETQYF. In DNA, the CDR3 is TGTGCCAGCAGCCGTAGCAATAGTCAAGAGACCCAGTACTTC.